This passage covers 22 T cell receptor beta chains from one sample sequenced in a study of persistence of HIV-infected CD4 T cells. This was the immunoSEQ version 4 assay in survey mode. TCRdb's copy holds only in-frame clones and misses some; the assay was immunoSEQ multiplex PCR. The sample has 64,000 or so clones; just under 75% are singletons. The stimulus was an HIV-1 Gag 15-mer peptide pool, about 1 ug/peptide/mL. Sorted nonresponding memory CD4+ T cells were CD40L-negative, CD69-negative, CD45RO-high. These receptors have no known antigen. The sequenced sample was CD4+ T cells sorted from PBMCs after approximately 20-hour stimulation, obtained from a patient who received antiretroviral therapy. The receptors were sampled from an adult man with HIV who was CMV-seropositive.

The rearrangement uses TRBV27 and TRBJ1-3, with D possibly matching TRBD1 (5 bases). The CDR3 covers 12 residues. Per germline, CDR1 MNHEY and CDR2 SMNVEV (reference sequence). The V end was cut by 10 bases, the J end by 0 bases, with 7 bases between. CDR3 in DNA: TGTGCCACCGGGACCTCTGGAAACACCATATATTTT. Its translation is CATGTSGNTIYF.

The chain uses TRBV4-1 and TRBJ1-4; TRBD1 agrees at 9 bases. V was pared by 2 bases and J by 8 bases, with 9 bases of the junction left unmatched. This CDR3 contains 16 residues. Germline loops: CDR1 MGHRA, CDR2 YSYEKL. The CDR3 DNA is TGCGCCAGCAGCCAACTTAGACAGGGGGAAGGAGAAAAACTGTTTTTT. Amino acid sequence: CASSQLRQGEGEKLFF.

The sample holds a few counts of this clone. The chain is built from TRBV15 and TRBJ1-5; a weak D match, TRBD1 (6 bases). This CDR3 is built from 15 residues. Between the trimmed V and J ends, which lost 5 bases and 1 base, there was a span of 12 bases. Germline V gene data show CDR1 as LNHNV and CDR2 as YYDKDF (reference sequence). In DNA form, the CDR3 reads TGTGCCACCAGCGGAGGGGGTTCCAGCAATCAGCCCCAGCATTTT. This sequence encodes CATSGGGSSNQPQHF.

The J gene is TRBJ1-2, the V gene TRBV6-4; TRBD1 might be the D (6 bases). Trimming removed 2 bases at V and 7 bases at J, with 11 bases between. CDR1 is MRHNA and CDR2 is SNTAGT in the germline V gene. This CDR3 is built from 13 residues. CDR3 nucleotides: TGTGCCAGCAGTGACAGGGGGATAGGTGGCTACACCTTC. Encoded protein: CASSDRGIGGYTF.

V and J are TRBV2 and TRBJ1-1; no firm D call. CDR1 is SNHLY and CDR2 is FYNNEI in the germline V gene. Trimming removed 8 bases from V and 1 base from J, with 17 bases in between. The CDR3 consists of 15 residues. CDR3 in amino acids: CASEKLAGANTEAFF. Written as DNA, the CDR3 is TGTGCCAGCGAAAAGTTGGCTGGTGCGAACACTGAAGCTTTCTTT.

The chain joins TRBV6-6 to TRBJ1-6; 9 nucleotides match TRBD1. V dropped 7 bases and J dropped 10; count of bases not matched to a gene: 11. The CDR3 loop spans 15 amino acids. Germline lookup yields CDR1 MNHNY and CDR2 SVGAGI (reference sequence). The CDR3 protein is CASKPLQGARSPLHF. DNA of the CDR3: TGTGCCAGCAAACCTTTACAGGGGGCAAGGTCACCCCTCCACTTT.

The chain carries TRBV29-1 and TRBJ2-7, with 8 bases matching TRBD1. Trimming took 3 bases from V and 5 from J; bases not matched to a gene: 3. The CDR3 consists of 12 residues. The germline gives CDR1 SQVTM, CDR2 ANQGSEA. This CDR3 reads CSVEAGGNEQYF. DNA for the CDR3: TGCAGCGTTGAGGCAGGGGGCAACGAGCAGTACTTC.

The CDR3 is CASMGGAGFIYGYTF. In DNA, the CDR3 is TGTGCCAGCATGGGGGGAGCAGGGTTCATCTATGGCTACACCTTC. V is TRBV6-5 and J is TRBJ1-2; possibly TRBD1 for D (5 bases). The length of the CDR3 is 15 residues. The germline V gene encodes CDR1 MNHEY and CDR2 SVGAGI. Trimming took 7 bases from V and 4 from J, leaving 19 bases between them.

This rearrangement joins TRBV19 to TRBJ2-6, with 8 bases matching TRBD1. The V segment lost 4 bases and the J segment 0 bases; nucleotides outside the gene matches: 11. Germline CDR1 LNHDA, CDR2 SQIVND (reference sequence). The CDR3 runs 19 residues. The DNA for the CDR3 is TGTGCCAGTAGTACACTGGGACAGGTGACCGGCTCTGGGGCCAACGTCCTGACTTTC. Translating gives CASSTLGQVTGSGANVLTF.

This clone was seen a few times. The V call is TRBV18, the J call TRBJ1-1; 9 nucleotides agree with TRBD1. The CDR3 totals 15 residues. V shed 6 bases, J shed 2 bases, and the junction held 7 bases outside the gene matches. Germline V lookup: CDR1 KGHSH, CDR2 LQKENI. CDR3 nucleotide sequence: TGTGCCAGCTCTCTCGGGACAGGGCTAAACACTGAAGCTTTCTTT. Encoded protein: CASSLGTGLNTEAFF.

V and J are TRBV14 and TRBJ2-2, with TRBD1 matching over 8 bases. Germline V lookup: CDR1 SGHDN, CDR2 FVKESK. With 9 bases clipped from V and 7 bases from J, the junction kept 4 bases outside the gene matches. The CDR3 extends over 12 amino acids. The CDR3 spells CASGQGGGELFF. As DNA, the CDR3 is TGTGCCAGTGGACAGGGAGGCGGGGAGCTGTTTTTT.

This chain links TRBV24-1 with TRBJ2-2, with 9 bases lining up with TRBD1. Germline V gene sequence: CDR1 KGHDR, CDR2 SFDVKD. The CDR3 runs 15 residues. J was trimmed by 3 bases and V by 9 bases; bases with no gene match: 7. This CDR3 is CATAGGQGYTGELFF. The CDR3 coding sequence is TGTGCCACCGCCGGAGGACAGGGGTACACCGGGGAGCTGTTTTTT.

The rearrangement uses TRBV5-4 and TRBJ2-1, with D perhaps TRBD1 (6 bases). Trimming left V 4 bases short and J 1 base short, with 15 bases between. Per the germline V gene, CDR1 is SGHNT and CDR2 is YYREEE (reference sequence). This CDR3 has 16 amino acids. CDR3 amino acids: CASSPQGPTSYNEQFF. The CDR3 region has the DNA TGTGCCAGCAGCCCCCAGGGGCCCACATCCTACAATGAGCAGTTCTTC. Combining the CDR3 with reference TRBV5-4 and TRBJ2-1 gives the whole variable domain ETGVTQSPTHLIKTRGQQVTLRCSSQSGHNTVSWYQQALGQGPQFIFQYYREEENGRGNFPPRFSGLQFPNYSSELNVNALELDDSALYLCASSPQGPTSYNEQFFGPGTRLTVL.

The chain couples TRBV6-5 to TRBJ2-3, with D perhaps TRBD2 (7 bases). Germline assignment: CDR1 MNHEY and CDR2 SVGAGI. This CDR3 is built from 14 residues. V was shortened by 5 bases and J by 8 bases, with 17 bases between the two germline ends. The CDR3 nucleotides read TGTGCCAGCAGTCCGAGGGGGGGGCCGGTTACGCAGTATTTT. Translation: CASSPRGGPVTQYF.

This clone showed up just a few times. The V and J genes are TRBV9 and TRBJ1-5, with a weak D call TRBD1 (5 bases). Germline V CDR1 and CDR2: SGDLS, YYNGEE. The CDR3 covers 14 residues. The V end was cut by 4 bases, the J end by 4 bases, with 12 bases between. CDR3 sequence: CASSLGPGNQPQHF. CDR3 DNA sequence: TGTGCCAGCAGCTTGGGGCCTGGGAATCAGCCCCAGCATTTT.

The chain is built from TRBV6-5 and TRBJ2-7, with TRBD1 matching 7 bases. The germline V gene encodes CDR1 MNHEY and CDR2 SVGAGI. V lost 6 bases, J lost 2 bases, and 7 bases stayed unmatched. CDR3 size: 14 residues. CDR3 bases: TGTGCCAGCAGATTGACAGGGTCGACCTACGAGCAGTACTTC. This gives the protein CASRLTGSTYEQYF.

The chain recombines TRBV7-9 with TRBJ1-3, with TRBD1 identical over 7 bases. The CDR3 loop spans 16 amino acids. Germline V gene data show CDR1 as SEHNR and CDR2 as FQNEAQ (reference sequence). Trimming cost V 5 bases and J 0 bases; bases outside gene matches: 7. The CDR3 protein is CASSEGQVFSGNTIYF. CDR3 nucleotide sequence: TGTGCCAGCAGCGAAGGACAGGTGTTCTCTGGAAACACCATATATTTT.

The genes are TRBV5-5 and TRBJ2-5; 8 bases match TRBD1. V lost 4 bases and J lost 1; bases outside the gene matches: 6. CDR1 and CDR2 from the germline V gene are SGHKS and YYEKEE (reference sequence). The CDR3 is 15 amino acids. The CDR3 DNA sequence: TGTGCCAGCAGCGCCCGGACAGGGTTCCAAGAGACCCAGTACTTC. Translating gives CASSARTGFQETQYF.

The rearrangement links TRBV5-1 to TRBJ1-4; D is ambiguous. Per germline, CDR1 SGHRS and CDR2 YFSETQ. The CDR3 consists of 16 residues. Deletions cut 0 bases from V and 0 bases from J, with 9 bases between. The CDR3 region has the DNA TGCGCCAGCAGCTTGGCGGCAATCACAACTAATGAAAAACTGTTTTTT. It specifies CASSLAAITTNEKLFF. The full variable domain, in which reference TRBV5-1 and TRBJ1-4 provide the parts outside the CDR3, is KAGVTQTPRYLIKTRGQQVTLSCSPISGHRSVSWYQQTPGQGLQFLFEYFSETQRNKGNFPGRFSGRQFSNSRSEMNVSTLELGDSALYLCASSLAAITTNEKLFFGSGTQLSVL.

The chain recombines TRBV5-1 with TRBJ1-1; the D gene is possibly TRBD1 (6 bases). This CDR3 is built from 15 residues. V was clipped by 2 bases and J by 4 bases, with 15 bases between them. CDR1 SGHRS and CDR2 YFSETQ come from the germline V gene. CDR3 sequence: CASSLRTASTTEAFF. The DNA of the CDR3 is TGCGCCAGCAGCTTAAGGACAGCTTCTACCACTGAAGCTTTCTTT. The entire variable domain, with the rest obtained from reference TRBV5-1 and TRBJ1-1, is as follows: KAGVTQTPRYLIKTRGQQVTLSCSPISGHRSVSWYQQTPGQGLQFLFEYFSETQRNKGNFPGRFSGRQFSNSRSEMNVSTLELGDSALYLCASSLRTASTTEAFFGQGTRLTVV.

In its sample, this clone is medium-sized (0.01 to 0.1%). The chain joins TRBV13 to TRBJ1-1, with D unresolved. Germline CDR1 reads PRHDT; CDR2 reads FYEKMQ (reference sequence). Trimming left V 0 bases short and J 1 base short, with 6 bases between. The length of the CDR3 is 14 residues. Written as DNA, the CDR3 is TGTGCCAGCAGCTTAGGCCCCCAGAACACTGAAGCTTTCTTT. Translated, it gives CASSLGPQNTEAFF.

In DNA form, the CDR3 reads TGTGCCAGCTCCGCCGACACTGAAGCTTTCTTT. Translating it yields CASSADTEAFF. This chain links TRBV12-3 or TRBV12-4 with TRBJ1-1, with D hard to call. The CDR3 consists of 11 residues. V dropped 8 bases and J dropped 3 bases, with 7 bases sitting between them.